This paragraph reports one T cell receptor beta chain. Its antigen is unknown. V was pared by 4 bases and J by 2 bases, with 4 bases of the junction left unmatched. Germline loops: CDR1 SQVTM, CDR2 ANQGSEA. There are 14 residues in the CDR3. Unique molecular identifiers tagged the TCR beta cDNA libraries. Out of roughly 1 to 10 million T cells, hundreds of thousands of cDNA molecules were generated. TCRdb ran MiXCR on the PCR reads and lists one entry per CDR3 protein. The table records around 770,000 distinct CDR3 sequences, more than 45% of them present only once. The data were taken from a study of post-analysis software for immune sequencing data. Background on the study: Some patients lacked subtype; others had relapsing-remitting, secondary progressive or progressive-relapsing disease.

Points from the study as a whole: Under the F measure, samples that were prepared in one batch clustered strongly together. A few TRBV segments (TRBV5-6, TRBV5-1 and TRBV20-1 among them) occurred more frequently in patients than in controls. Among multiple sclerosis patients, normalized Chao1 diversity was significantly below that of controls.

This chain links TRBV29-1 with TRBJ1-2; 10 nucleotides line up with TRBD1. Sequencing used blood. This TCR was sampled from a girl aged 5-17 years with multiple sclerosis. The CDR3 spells CSVVPTGGNYGYTF. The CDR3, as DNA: TGCAGCGTTGTACCGACAGGGGGCAACTATGGCTACACCTTC.